These 5 T cell receptor beta chains originate from one sample sequenced in a study of blood T cells in healthy people across ages. A second PCR, run for about 6 to 11 cycles, used a sample-barcoded 5' primer plus a J-beta primer mix. TCRdb recomputed calls from the 5' RACE reads with MiXCR, one row per CDR3 protein. The sample yields over a million distinct CDR3 sequences, around 25% seen once. These same records also appear under a second study, on T cells of mothers and their children.

Sequenced: blood. The receptors originated from a girl aged 2-10 years in good health.

This clonotype was counted only a few times. The chain has TRBV5-1 and TRBJ2-3, with unresolved D. Germline V CDR1 and CDR2: SGHRS, YFSETQ. V shed 5 bases and J shed 0 bases, with 10 bases lying between them. CDR3 size: 14 residues. The CDR3 nucleotides read TGCGCCAGCAGGTCCTTAACGAGCACAGATACGCAGTATTTT. Encoded protein: CASRSLTSTDTQYF.

J is TRBJ2-2 and V is TRBV7-9; D perhaps matches TRBD2 (5 bases). V gave up 5 bases and J gave up 1 base, with 11 bases separating them. CDR3 size: 15 residues. From germline, CDR1 is SEHNR and CDR2 FQNEAQ (reference sequence). The CDR3 sequence is CASSPAAENTGELFF. The CDR3 DNA reads as TGTGCCAGCAGCCCAGCGGCGGAGAACACCGGGGAGCTGTTTTTT.

The chain recombines TRBV7-3 with TRBJ2-6, with D possibly being TRBD1 (5 bases). This CDR3 comprises 18 residues. The V gene lost 5 bases and the J gene lost 2 bases, with 19 bases spanning the gap. Germline V gives CDR1 SGHTA, CDR2 FQGTGA. The CDR3 region has the DNA TGTGCCAGCAGCCCAAGTCTGAGACAGCTCCCTGGGGCCAACGTCCTGACTTTC. This gives the protein CASSPSLRQLPGANVLTF.

This chain links TRBV4-3 with TRBJ2-1; possibly TRBD1 or TRBD2 for D (5 bases each). The germline V gene encodes CDR1 LGHNA and CDR2 YSLEER. The CDR3 runs 16 residues. V lost 4 bases, J lost 5 bases, and 18 bases lay in between. The CDR3 coding sequence is TGCGCCAGCAGCCCCTCCTGGGGGACGGTTGACAATGAGCAGTTCTTC. Translated: CASSPSWGTVDNEQFF.

This clonotype showed up just a few times. The genes are TRBV4-3 and TRBJ2-1; TRBD2 matches 9 bases. In germline, CDR1 is LGHNA, CDR2 YSLEER. The CDR3 is 16 residues long. J gave up 8 bases and V 0 bases, and 8 bases lay outside the gene matches. This chain's CDR3 is CASSQDYAGGPYEQFF. The CDR3 DNA is TGCGCCAGCAGCCAAGATTACGCGGGGGGGCCCTATGAGCAGTTCTTC.